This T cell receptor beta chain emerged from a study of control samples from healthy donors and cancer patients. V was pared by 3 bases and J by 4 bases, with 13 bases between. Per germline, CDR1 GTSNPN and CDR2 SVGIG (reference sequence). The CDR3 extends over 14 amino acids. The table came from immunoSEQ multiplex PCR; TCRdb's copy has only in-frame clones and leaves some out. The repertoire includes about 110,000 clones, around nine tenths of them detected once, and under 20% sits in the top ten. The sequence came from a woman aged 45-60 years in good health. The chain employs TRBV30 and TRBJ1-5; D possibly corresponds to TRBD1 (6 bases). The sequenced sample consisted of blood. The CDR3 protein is CAWSQTGPNQPQHF. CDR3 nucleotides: TGTGCCTGGAGCCAGACAGGCCCAAATCAGCCCCAGCATTTT.